This T cell receptor (beta chain) derives from a study of human T cells and chemical hapten exposure. Study details: The study patch tested 0.01% DPC on the upper back and read results at 6 days. Enrolled patients were predominantly female and had alopecia areata, totalis or universalis.

Each CDR3 protein gets one entry after TCRdb re-called the RACE reads with MiXCR. Altogether about 57,000 distinct CDR3 sequences are present, over 7.5% being singletons, with the ten largest covering less than 15%. As to time point: patch test 1, 2 weeks after DPC sensitization. Treatment in this sample: therapeutic diphenylcyclopropenone sensitization with weekly scalp DPC. Only after blood had been drawn was each patch test applied. A note on this clonotype: Antigen: not known.

Study conclusions and caveats: Following DPC sensitization, TCRs present above 1 in 1000 frequency showed no change.

The input for sequencing was whole blood, taken in connection with sensitization to the hapten diphenylcyclopropenone (DPC). This TCR derives from a woman in her thirties or forties with alopecia areata. Some clones in this sample may be carry-over from other donors' samples.

The CDR3 is CASSPQGASYEQYF. CDR3 nucleotides: TGTGCCAGCAGCCCACAGGGGGCTTCCTACGAGCAGTACTTC. This chain joins TRBV5-5 and TRBJ2-7; 9 positions match TRBD1. CDR1 and CDR2 from the germline V gene are SGHKS and YYEKEE (reference sequence). The CDR3 contains 14 residues. The trim removed 4 bases at V and 1 base at J, leaving 3 bases unmatched.